This T cell receptor beta chain originates from a study of T cell clones after liver transplantation. This clone was found a few times. TCRdb's copy holds only in-frame clones and misses some; the assay was immunoSEQ multiplex PCR. The table has tens of thousands of clones, around four fifths seen once. The sequence came from a human patient who received a liver transplant. Some T cells here may be from the graft donor. Sample: CD4+ T cells from blood, taken approximately 3.5 years after liver transplant.

The CDR3: CASSESMRQGWHGYTF. In nucleotides, the CDR3 is TGCGCCAGCAGTGAGTCGATGAGGCAGGGGTGGCATGGCTACACCTTC. The chain joins TRBV10-2 to TRBJ1-2; possibly TRBD1 for D (6 bases). V shed 0 bases and J shed 6 bases, with 17 bases lying between them. CDR3 length: 16 residues. Germline V gives CDR1 WSHSY, CDR2 SAAADI.